Listed below are T cell receptor beta chains from one sample, sequenced in a study of T cell responses to AZD1222 COVID-19 vaccine. Clones were sequenced by immunoSEQ multiplex PCR, and TCRdb holds only the in-frame ones, with some missing. The data contain about 100,000 clones, around 83% of them singletons. The sample consisted of peripheral blood, taken on day 0 of AZD1222 vaccination. Receptors originate from an adult in good health. Each CDR3 is given with its conserved first and last residue. A D gene is named only where the DNA matches it firmly. Some rows have no size entry. The others give once, few or many, or a class for an expanded clone.

cdr3_aa: CASSLGGGITTSTDTQYF
cdr3_nt: TGTGCCAGCAGCTTAGGTGGGGGGATCACTACTAGCACAGATACGCAGTATTTT
v_call: TRBV7-6
clone_size: few
j_call: TRBJ2-3
d_call: .

cdr3_aa: CASSRTGGGTDTQYF
cdr3_nt: TGTGCCAGCTCACGGACAGGGGGCGGCACAGATACGCAGTATTTT
v_call: TRBV18
clone_size: once
j_call: TRBJ2-3
d_call: TRBD1

cdr3_aa: CAWSVKGQGDTGLFF
cdr3_nt: TGTGCCTGGAGTGTAAAGGGACAGGGGGATACCGGGCTGTTTTTT
v_call: TRBV30
clone_size: .
j_call: TRBJ1-4
d_call: TRBD1

cdr3_aa: CASSLNPGQTGELFF
cdr3_nt: TGTGCCAGCAGCTTAAACCCAGGCCAGACCGGGGAGCTGTTTTTT
v_call: TRBV7-2
clone_size: .
j_call: TRBJ2-2
d_call: .

cdr3_aa: CASSIGPPYEQYF
cdr3_nt: TGTGCCAGCAGCATCGGCCCTCCCTACGAGCAGTACTTC
v_call: TRBV7-9
clone_size: .
j_call: TRBJ2-7
d_call: .

cdr3_aa: CASSNTPRDRGEAFF
cdr3_nt: TGTGCCAGTAGTAATACCCCCAGGGATCGAGGTGAAGCTTTCTTT
v_call: TRBV19
clone_size: .
j_call: TRBJ1-1
d_call: .

cdr3_aa: CASSLYRFSSYNEQFF
cdr3_nt: TGTGCCAGCAGTCTCTACCGATTTAGCTCCTACAATGAGCAGTTCTTC
v_call: TRBV7-8
clone_size: .
j_call: TRBJ2-1
d_call: .

cdr3_aa: CASSKGSSYEQYF
cdr3_nt: TGCGCCAGCAGCAAGGGATCCTCCTACGAGCAGTACTTC
v_call: TRBV5-1
clone_size: few
j_call: TRBJ2-7
d_call: .

cdr3_aa: CASSQSLAGSLGSGYEQYF
cdr3_nt: TGTGCCAGCAGCCAGTCCCTAGCGGGGTCCCTGGGCAGTGGCTACGAGCAGTACTTC
v_call: TRBV3-1/TRBV3-2
clone_size: .
j_call: TRBJ2-7
d_call: TRBD2

cdr3_aa: CASSHRSTNEKLFF
cdr3_nt: TGTGCCAGCAGTCACCGGTCAACTAATGAAAAACTGTTTTTT
v_call: TRBV6-5
clone_size: .
j_call: TRBJ1-4
d_call: .

cdr3_aa: CASSYHSSNQPQHF
cdr3_nt: TGTGCCAGCAGTTACCATTCTAGCAATCAGCCCCAGCATTTT
v_call: TRBV6-2/TRBV6-3
clone_size: .
j_call: TRBJ1-5
d_call: .

cdr3_aa: CSASLLNQPQHF
cdr3_nt: TGCAGTGCTAGTCTCCTAAATCAGCCCCAGCATTTT
v_call: TRBV20-1
clone_size: .
j_call: TRBJ1-5
d_call: .

cdr3_aa: CASTPTRQGWETQYF
cdr3_nt: TGTGCCAGCACCCCGACCCGACAGGGCTGGGAGACCCAGTACTTC
v_call: TRBV28
clone_size: .
j_call: TRBJ2-5
d_call: TRBD1

cdr3_aa: CATSDYRIGGTRQPQHF
cdr3_nt: TGTGCCACCAGTGATTATCGGATAGGGGGAACAAGACAGCCCCAGCATTTT
v_call: TRBV24-1
clone_size: .
j_call: TRBJ1-5
d_call: .

cdr3_aa: CASTDTAGGLTDTQYF
cdr3_nt: TGCGCCAGCACCGATACGGCCGGGGGTCTCACAGATACGCAGTATTTT
v_call: TRBV5-1
clone_size: few
j_call: TRBJ2-3
d_call: .

cdr3_aa: CSASGWDTTYEQYF
cdr3_nt: TGCAGTGCTAGTGGTTGGGACACCACCTACGAGCAGTACTTC
v_call: TRBV20-1
clone_size: .
j_call: TRBJ2-7
d_call: .

cdr3_aa: CASSYELWNIQYF
cdr3_nt: TGTGCCAGCAGTTACGAGTTGTGGAACATTCAGTACTTC
v_call: TRBV6-2/TRBV6-3
clone_size: .
j_call: TRBJ2-4
d_call: .

cdr3_aa: CASSRGRYFGNQPQHF
cdr3_nt: TGTGCCAGTAGTCGGGGCAGGTACTTCGGCAATCAGCCCCAGCATTTT
v_call: TRBV19
clone_size: few
j_call: TRBJ1-5
d_call: .

cdr3_aa: CASSYDGGARGYTF
cdr3_nt: TGTGCCAGCAGTTACGATGGGGGGGCTAGAGGCTACACCTTC
v_call: TRBV6-6
clone_size: .
j_call: TRBJ1-2
d_call: .

cdr3_aa: CASSYQQAGDPGYTF
cdr3_nt: TGTGCCAGCAGTTACCAGCAGGCAGGGGATCCTGGCTACACCTTC
v_call: TRBV6-5
clone_size: .
j_call: TRBJ1-2
d_call: .

cdr3_aa: CASSERGRLYGYTF
cdr3_nt: TGTGCCAGCAGTGAAAGGGGCCGCCTCTATGGCTACACCTTC
v_call: TRBV27
clone_size: .
j_call: TRBJ1-2
d_call: .

cdr3_aa: CASSVGSSAGFGYTF
cdr3_nt: TGTGCCAGCAGCGTAGGAAGTTCGGCAGGCTTCGGCTACACCTTC
v_call: TRBV9
clone_size: .
j_call: TRBJ1-2
d_call: .

cdr3_aa: CASSHDRLATNEKLFF
cdr3_nt: TGTGCCAGCAGCCACGACAGGTTAGCAACTAATGAAAAACTGTTTTTT
v_call: TRBV3-1/TRBV3-2
clone_size: .
j_call: TRBJ1-4
d_call: .